This TCR beta chain was obtained from a study of control samples from healthy donors and cancer patients. Clones were sequenced by immunoSEQ multiplex PCR, and TCRdb holds only the in-frame ones, with some missing. The sample lists 130,000 to 150,000 clones, roughly 94% seen once, with 12% to 15% in the top ten. This CDR3 region has 13 residues. The V end lost 4 bases, the J end lost 0 bases, and 5 bases lay between the germline ends. Germline loops: CDR1 SGHTA, CDR2 FQGNSA. The sample taken for sequencing was PBMCs. The chain joins TRBV7-2 to TRBJ2-3; D unclear. The TCR originated in a man aged 55-75 years with colorectal cancer. CDR3 DNA: TGTGCCAGCAGCTCCGCTAGCACAGATACGCAGTATTTT. Translating it yields CASSSASTDTQYF.